The rows below give T cell receptor beta chains drawn from one sample of a study of CXCR3-negative and CXCR3-positive naive CD8 T cells. With the 5' RACE reads reprocessed, TCRdb shows one record per CDR3 protein and no DNA. This table holds around 7,000 distinct CDR3 sequences. Sequenced sample: naive CXCR3+ CD8+ T cells from blood. The receptor set was obtained from a human donor in good health. Some clones in this sample may be carry-over from other donors' samples. CDR3s include the opening cysteine and the closing phenylalanine or tryptophan. Each record gives: J gene, V gene, clone size, CDR3 protein. Not every row has a clone size; where given, it reads once, few, many or a size class.

J gene: TRBJ2-7; V gene: TRBV13; clone size: .; CDR3 protein: CASSSRTGGHTYEQYF
J gene: TRBJ2-7; V gene: TRBV13; clone size: .; CDR3 protein: CASSLSAAYEQYF
J gene: TRBJ1-1; V gene: TRBV20-1; clone size: .; CDR3 protein: CSARARVATEAFF
J gene: TRBJ2-3; V gene: TRBV10-3; clone size: medium-sized; CDR3 protein: CAISRTGGTDTQYF
J gene: TRBJ2-1; V gene: TRBV28; clone size: .; CDR3 protein: CASNWGLAGGQSLYNEQFF
J gene: TRBJ2-1; V gene: TRBV15; clone size: medium-sized; CDR3 protein: CATSRDQRGGYNEQFF
J gene: TRBJ1-5; V gene: TRBV15; clone size: medium-sized; CDR3 protein: CATSSMGNHQPQHF
J gene: TRBJ2-1; V gene: TRBV19; clone size: .; CDR3 protein: CASSIGGYNEQFF
J gene: TRBJ2-7; V gene: TRBV7-6; clone size: .; CDR3 protein: CASSDAIGYEQYF
J gene: TRBJ2-1; V gene: TRBV29-1; clone size: medium-sized; CDR3 protein: CSVELAASYNEQFF
J gene: TRBJ1-2; V gene: TRBV25-1; clone size: medium-sized; CDR3 protein: CASIGGAGTTYGYTF
J gene: TRBJ2-7; V gene: TRBV25-1; clone size: .; CDR3 protein: CASSVASGWNEQYF
J gene: TRBJ1-1; V gene: TRBV7-9; clone size: .; CDR3 protein: CASSFRVVDTEAFF
J gene: TRBJ2-1; V gene: TRBV7-8; clone size: medium-sized; CDR3 protein: CASSFTRTQGDNEQFF
J gene: TRBJ1-1; V gene: TRBV4-1; clone size: .; CDR3 protein: CASSEQGTSEAFF
J gene: TRBJ1-2; V gene: TRBV2; clone size: .; CDR3 protein: CASSEALNNLRYGYTF
J gene: TRBJ2-7; V gene: TRBV12-3/TRBV12-4; clone size: .; CDR3 protein: CASSSGSTDEQYF
J gene: TRBJ2-1; V gene: TRBV10-3; clone size: medium-sized; CDR3 protein: CAINGQGSNNEQFF
J gene: TRBJ2-5; V gene: TRBV7-2; clone size: .; CDR3 protein: CASSNDWGETQYF
J gene: TRBJ1-5; V gene: TRBV24-1; clone size: .; CDR3 protein: CATSGRDGGNQPQHF
J gene: TRBJ2-2; V gene: TRBV29-1; clone size: medium-sized; CDR3 protein: CSARVAGELFF
J gene: TRBJ1-5; V gene: TRBV27; clone size: medium-sized; CDR3 protein: CASSLTDRKNQPQHF
J gene: TRBJ1-5; V gene: TRBV6-5; clone size: medium-sized; CDR3 protein: CASSYDGTGGQPQHF
J gene: TRBJ2-3; V gene: TRBV11-1; clone size: .; CDR3 protein: CASSLGFLSEVSQYF
J gene: TRBJ1-1; V gene: TRBV5-5; clone size: medium-sized; CDR3 protein: CASSGRDRGYNTEAFF
J gene: TRBJ1-5; V gene: TRBV7-8; clone size: .; CDR3 protein: CASTPRGTGNQPQHF
J gene: TRBJ1-4; V gene: TRBV29-1; clone size: .; CDR3 protein: CSVEGWGQGGYNEKLFF
J gene: TRBJ2-1; V gene: TRBV3-1; clone size: .; CDR3 protein: CAAKGAGPWDEQFF
J gene: TRBJ2-1; V gene: TRBV27; clone size: medium-sized; CDR3 protein: CASSTLAGTDYNEQFF
J gene: TRBJ2-1; V gene: TRBV11-2; clone size: .; CDR3 protein: CASSLAPASSYNEQFF
J gene: TRBJ2-1; V gene: TRBV29-1; clone size: .; CDR3 protein: CSARLAGAYNEQFF
J gene: TRBJ2-3; V gene: TRBV28; clone size: .; CDR3 protein: CASSPIPSGSADTQYF
J gene: TRBJ2-5; V gene: TRBV3-1; clone size: medium-sized; CDR3 protein: CASSQGLSETQYF
J gene: TRBJ2-5; V gene: TRBV24-1; clone size: .; CDR3 protein: CATSDLQGGETQYF
J gene: TRBJ2-3; V gene: TRBV5-1; clone size: .; CDR3 protein: CASSHGQGTDTQYF
J gene: TRBJ1-1; V gene: TRBV3-1; clone size: .; CDR3 protein: CASSPRLGPNTEAFF
J gene: TRBJ1-3; V gene: TRBV25-1; clone size: medium-sized; CDR3 protein: CASSLGNTIYF
J gene: TRBJ2-1; V gene: TRBV14; clone size: medium-sized; CDR3 protein: CASSPFGLSYNEQFF
J gene: TRBJ1-4; V gene: TRBV29-1; clone size: .; CDR3 protein: CSVVPPPGEKLFF
J gene: TRBJ2-1; V gene: TRBV11-2; clone size: medium-sized; CDR3 protein: CASSPERDPRPYNEQFF
J gene: TRBJ2-7; V gene: TRBV27; clone size: medium-sized; CDR3 protein: CASSPSPYEQYF
J gene: TRBJ2-1; V gene: TRBV29-1; clone size: medium-sized; CDR3 protein: CSVEGQIEPNEQFF
J gene: TRBJ2-5; V gene: TRBV12-3/TRBV12-4; clone size: medium-sized; CDR3 protein: CASSLPGGRETQYF